This T cell receptor (beta chain) was profiled in a study of blood T cell repertoires in COVID-19. Some clones are missing from TCRdb's copy, which holds only in-frame ones; the method was immunoSEQ multiplex PCR. The sample carries around 250,000 clones, about 88% recorded once. The CDR3 loop spans 16 amino acids. Trimming at V came to 11 bases and at J to 0 bases, leaving 10 bases not matched to a gene. CDR1 and CDR2 from the germline V gene are ENHRY and SYGVKD. Sequencing input: peripheral blood. This chain connects TRBV10-3 to TRBJ2-6, with 7 positions matching TRBD1. The clonotype comes from a man between 18 and 35 years old with active or convalescent COVID-19. CDR3 DNA: TGTGCCTCAGGGGGTCAGGGAGACTCTGGGGCCAACGTCCTGACTTTC. Translated: CASGGQGDSGANVLTF.